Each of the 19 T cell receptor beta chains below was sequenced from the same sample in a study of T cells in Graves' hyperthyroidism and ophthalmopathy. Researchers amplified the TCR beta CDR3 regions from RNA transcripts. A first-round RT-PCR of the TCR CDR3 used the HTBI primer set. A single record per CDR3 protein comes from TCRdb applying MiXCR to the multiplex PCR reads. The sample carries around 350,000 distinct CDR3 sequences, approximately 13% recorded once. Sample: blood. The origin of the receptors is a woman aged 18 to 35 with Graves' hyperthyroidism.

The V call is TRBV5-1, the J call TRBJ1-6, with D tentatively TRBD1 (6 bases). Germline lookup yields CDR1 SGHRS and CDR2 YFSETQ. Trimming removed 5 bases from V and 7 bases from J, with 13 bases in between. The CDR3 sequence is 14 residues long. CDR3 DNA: TGCGCCAGCAGAGGGGACAAGGGGAATTCACCCCTCCACTTT. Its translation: CASRGDKGNSPLHF.

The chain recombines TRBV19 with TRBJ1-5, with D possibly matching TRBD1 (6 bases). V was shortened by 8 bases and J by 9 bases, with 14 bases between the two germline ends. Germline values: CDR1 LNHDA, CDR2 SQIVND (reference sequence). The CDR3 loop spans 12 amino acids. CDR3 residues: CASGWGGWPQHF. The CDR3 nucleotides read TGTGCCAGTGGATGGGGGGGCTGGCCCCAGCATTTT.

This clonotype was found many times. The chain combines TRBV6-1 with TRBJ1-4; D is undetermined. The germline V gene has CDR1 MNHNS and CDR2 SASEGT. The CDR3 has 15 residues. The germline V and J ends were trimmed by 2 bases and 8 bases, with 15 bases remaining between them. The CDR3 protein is CASSEIWSSKEKLFF. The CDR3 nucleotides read TGTGCCAGCAGTGAAATTTGGTCCAGTAAGGAAAAACTGTTTTTT.

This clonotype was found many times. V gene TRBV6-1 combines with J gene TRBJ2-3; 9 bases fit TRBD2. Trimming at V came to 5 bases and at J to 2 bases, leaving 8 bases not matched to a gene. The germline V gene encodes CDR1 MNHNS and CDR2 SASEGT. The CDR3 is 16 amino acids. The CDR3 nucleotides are TGTGCCAGCAGTATTTCTAGCGGGAAGATCACAGATACGCAGTATTTT. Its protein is CASSISSGKITDTQYF.

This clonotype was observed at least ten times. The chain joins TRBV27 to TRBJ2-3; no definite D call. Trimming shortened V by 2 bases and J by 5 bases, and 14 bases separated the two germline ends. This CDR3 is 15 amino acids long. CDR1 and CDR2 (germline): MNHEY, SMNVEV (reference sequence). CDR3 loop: CASSLKTAQRDTQYF. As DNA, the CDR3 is TGTGCCAGCAGTTTAAAGACCGCTCAACGAGATACGCAGTATTTT.

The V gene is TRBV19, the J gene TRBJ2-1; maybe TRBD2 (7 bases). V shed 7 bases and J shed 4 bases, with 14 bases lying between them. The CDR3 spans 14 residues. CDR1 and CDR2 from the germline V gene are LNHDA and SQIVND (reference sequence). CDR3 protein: CASMRGGIYNEQFF. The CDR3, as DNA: TGTGCCAGTATGAGGGGGGGGATATACAATGAGCAGTTCTTC.

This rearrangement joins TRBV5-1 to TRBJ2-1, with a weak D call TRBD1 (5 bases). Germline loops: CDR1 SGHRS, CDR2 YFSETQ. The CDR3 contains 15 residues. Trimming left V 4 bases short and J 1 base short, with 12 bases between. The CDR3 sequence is CASSLTVRSYNEQFF. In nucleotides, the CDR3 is TGCGCCAGCAGCCTGACAGTCCGGTCCTACAATGAGCAGTTCTTC.

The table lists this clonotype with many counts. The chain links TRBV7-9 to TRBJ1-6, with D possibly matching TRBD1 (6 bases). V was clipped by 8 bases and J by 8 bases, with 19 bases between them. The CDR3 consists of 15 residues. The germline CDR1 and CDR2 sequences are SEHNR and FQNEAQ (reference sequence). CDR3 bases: TGTGCCAGCCCCCTCTGGGACACCCTAGATTCACCCCTCCACTTT. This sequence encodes CASPLWDTLDSPLHF.

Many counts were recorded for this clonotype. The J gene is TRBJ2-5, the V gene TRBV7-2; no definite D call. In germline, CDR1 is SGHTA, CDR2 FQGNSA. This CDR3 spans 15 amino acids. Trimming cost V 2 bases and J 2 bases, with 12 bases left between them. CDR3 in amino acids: CASSLSGLVQETQYF. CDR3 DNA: TGTGCCAGCAGCTTATCGGGTTTGGTTCAAGAGACCCAGTACTTC.

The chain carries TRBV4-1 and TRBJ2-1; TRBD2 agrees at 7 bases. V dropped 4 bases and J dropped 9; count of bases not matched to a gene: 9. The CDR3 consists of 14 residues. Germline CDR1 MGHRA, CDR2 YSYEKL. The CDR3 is CASSRGLGSGEQFF. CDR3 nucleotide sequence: TGCGCCAGCAGCCGAGGACTAGGATCGGGTGAGCAGTTCTTC.

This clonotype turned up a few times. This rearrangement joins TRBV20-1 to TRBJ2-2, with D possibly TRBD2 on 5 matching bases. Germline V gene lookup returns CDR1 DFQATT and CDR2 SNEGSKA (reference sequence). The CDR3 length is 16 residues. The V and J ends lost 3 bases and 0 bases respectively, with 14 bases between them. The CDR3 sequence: CSARPRTSANTGELFF. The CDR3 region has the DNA TGCAGTGCTAGGCCCAGGACTTCCGCGAACACCGGGGAGCTGTTTTTT.

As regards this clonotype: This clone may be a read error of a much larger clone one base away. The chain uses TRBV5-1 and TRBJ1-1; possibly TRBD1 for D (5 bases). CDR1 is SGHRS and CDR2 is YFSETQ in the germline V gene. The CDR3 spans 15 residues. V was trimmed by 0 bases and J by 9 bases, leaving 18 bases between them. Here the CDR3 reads CASSLAEQGQTKAFF. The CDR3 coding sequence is TGCGCCAGCAGCTTGGCGGAGCAGGGTCAGACTAAAGCTTTCTTT.

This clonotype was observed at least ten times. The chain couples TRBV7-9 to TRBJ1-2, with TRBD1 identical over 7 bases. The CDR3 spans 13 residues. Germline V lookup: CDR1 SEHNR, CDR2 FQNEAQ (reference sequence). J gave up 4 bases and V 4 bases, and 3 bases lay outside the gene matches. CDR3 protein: CASSSTGSYGYTF. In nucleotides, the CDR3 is TGTGCCAGCAGCTCGACAGGGAGCTATGGCTACACCTTC.

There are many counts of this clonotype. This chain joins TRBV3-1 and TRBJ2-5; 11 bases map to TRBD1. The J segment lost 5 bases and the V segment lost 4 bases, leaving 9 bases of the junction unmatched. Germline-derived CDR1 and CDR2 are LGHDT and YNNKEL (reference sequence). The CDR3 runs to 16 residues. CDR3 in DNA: TGTGCCAGCAGCCCCCGCGGGACAGGGGGTATCGAGACCCAGTACTTC. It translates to CASSPRGTGGIETQYF.

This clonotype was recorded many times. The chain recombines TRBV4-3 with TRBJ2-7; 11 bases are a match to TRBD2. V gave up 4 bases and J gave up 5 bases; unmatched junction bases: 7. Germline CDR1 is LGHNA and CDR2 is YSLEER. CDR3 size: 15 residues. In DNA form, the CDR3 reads TGCGCCAGCAGCCTCCGACTAGCGGGACGGGACGAGCAGTACTTC. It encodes CASSLRLAGRDEQYF.

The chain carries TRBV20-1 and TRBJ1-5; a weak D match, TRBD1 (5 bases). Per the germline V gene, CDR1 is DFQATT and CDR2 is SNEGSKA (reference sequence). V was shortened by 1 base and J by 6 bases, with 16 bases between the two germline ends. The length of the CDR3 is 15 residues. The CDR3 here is CSARGGRADSQPQHF. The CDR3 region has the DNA TGCAGTGCTAGAGGCGGCAGGGCGGACTCTCAGCCCCAGCATTTT.

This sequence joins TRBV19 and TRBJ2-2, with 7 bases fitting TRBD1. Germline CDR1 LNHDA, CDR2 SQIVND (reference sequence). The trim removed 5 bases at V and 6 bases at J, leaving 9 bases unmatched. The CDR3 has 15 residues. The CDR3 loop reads CASSPTGDSAGELFF. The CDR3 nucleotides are TGTGCCAGTAGTCCCACAGGGGATTCAGCCGGGGAGCTGTTTTTT.

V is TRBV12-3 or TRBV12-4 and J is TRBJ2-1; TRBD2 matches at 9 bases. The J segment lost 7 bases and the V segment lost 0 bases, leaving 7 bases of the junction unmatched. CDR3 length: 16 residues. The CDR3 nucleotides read TGTGCCAGCAGTTTAGCGGCGGGAGGGCCGATGAATGAGCAGTTCTTC. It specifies CASSLAAGGPMNEQFF.

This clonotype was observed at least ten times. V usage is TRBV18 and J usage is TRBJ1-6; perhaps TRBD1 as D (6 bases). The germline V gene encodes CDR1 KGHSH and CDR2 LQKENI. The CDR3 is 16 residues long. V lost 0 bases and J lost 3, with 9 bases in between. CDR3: CASSPPGQYYNSPLHF. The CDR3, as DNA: TGTGCCAGCTCACCACCCGGACAGTACTATAATTCACCCCTCCACTTT.